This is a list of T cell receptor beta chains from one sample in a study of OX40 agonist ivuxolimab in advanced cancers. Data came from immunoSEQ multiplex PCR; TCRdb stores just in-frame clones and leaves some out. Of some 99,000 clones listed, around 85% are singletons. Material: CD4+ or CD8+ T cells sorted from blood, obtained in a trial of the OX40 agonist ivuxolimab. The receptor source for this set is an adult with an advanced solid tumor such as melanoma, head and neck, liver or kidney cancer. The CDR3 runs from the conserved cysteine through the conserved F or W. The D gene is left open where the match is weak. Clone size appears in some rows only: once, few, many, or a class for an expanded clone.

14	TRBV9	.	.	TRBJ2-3	CASSVDLSGDTQYF	TGTGCCAGCAGCGTAGATTTAAGTGGGGATACGCAGTATTTT
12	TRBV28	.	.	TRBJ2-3	CASSRSGDTQYF	TGTGCCAGCAGCCGGTCGGGGGATACGCAGTATTTT
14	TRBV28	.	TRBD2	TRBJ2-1	CASRGLAGFNEQFF	TGTGCCAGCAGGGGACTAGCGGGGTTCAATGAGCAGTTCTTC
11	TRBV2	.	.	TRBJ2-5	CASSAGETQYF	TGTGCCAGCAGTGCAGGAGAGACCCAGTACTTC
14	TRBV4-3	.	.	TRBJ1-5	CASSDGVGNQPQHF	TGCGCCAGCAGCGACGGGGTGGGCAATCAGCCCCAGCATTTT
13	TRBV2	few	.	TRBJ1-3	CASRGATGNTIYF	TGTGCCAGCAGGGGGGCAACAGGAAACACCATATATTTT
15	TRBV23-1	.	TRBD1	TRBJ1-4	CASSHHGQGREKLFF	TGCGCCAGCAGTCACCACGGACAGGGAAGGGAAAAACTGTTTTTT
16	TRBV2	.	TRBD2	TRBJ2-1	CASSRRIAGGYNEQFF	TGTGCCAGCAGCCGTAGAATAGCGGGGGGGTACAATGAGCAGTTCTTC
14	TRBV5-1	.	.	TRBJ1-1	CASSLTGTGTEAFF	TGCGCCAGCAGCTTAACCGGCACAGGCACTGAAGCTTTCTTT
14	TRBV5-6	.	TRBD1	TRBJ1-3	CASSFGRGLNTIYF	TGTGCCAGCAGCTTTGGCAGGGGGCTAAACACCATATATTTT
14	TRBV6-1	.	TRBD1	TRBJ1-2	CASSMDRDGYGYTF	TGTGCCAGCTCCATGGACAGGGACGGCTATGGCTACACCTTC
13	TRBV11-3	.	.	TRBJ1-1	CASSRNRGTEAFF	TGTGCCAGCAGCCGAAACCGGGGGACTGAAGCTTTCTTT
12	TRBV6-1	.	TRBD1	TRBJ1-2	CASSSGRQGDTF	TGTGCCAGCAGTTCCGGAAGACAGGGAGACACCTTC
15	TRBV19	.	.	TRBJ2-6	CASMTGHSGANVLTF	TGTGCCAGTATGACAGGCCATTCTGGGGCCAACGTCCTGACTTTC
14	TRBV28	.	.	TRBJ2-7	CASEGGTNSYEQYF	TGTGCCAGCGAGGGGGGAACGAACAGCTACGAGCAGTACTTC
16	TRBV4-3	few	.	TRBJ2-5	CASSPASVQGGETQYF	TGCGCCAGCAGCCCCGCCTCGGTGCAGGGGGGAGAGACCCAGTACTTC
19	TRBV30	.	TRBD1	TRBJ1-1	CAWRAFTGDFSGPNTEAFF	TGTGCCTGGAGAGCCTTTACAGGGGACTTTAGCGGGCCAAACACTGAAGCTTTCTTT
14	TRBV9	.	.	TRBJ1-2	CASSPSTEHYGYTF	TGTGCCAGCAGCCCTTCGACGGAGCACTATGGCTACACCTTC
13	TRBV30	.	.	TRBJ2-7	CAWTGAPTYEQYF	TGTGCCTGGACAGGGGCCCCCACCTACGAGCAGTACTTC
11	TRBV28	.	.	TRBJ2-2	CASSLFRELFF	TGTGCCAGCAGTTTGTTCCGGGAGCTGTTTTTT
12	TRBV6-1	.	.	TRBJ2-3	CATLPPGDTQYF	TGTGCCACCCTACCTCCGGGAGATACGCAGTATTTT
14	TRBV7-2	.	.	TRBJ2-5	CASRSTSRRETQYF	TGTGCCAGCAGAAGTACGTCACGTCGGGAGACCCAGTACTTC
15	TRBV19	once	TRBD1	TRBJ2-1	CASYPGQGSYNEQFF	TGTGCCAGTTACCCGGGACAGGGCTCCTACAATGAGCAGTTCTTC
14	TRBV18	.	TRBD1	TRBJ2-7	CASSYPGQPYEQYF	TGTGCCAGCTCCTATCCGGGACAGCCTTACGAGCAGTACTTC
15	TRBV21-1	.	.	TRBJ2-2	CASSTLGTNTGELFF	TGTGCCAGCAGCACCCTAGGGACGAACACCGGGGAGCTGTTTTTT
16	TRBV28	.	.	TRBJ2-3	CASFAGASVSTDTQYF	TGTGCCAGCTTCGCAGGGGCCAGCGTAAGCACAGATACGCAGTATTTT
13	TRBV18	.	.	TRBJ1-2	CASSPNENYGYTF	TGTGCCAGCTCGCCAAATGAGAACTATGGCTACACCTTC
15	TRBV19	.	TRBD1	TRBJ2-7	CASSKSGTGSYEQYF	TGTGCCAGTAGTAAATCCGGGACAGGGTCCTACGAGCAGTACTTC
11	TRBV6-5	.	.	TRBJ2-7	CASLAGSEQYF	TGTGCCAGCCTGGCGGGGAGCGAGCAGTACTTC
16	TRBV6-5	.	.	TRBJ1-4	CASSYSSLATNEKLFF	TGTGCCAGCAGTTACTCGTCGCTTGCAACTAATGAAAAACTGTTTTTT
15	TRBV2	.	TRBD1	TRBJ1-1	CASREQGAWNTEAFF	TGTGCCAGCAGGGAACAGGGGGCATGGAACACTGAAGCTTTCTTT
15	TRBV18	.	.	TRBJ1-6	CASSPTTDYNSPLHF	TGTGCCAGCTCACCAACGACAGACTATAATTCACCCCTCCACTTT
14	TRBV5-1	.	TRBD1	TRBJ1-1	CASSRDRVRTEAFF	TGCGCCAGCAGCCGAGACAGGGTGAGGACTGAAGCTTTCTTT
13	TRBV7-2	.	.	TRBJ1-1	CASSLISQTEAFF	TGTGCCAGCAGCTTAATCTCACAGACTGAAGCTTTCTTT
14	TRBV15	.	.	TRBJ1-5	CATSRDRSNQPQHF	TGTGCCACCAGCAGAGACAGGAGCAATCAGCCCCAGCATTTT
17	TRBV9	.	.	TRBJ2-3	CASSVEVGGSSTDTQYF	TGTGCCAGCAGCGTAGAGGTAGGGGGTAGTAGCACAGATACGCAGTATTTT
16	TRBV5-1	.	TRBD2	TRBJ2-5	CASSPGTSGYQETQYF	TGCGCCAGCAGCCCAGGTACTAGCGGGTACCAAGAGACCCAGTACTTC
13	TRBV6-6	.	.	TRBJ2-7	CASSLGQPYEQYF	TGTGCCAGCAGTCTCGGACAGCCTTACGAGCAGTACTTC
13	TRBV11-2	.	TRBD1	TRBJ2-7	CASSQQGAREQYF	TGTGCCAGCAGCCAACAGGGGGCGCGAGAGCAGTACTTC
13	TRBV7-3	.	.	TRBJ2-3	CASSPTPESEQYF	TGTGCCAGCAGCCCAACACCCGAAAGCGAGCAGTATTTT
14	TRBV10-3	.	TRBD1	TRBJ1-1	CAISRQGGNTEAFF	TGTGCCATCAGTCGACAGGGTGGGAACACTGAAGCTTTCTTT
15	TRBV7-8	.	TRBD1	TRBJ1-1	CASSIQGQGDTEAFF	TGTGCCAGCAGCATCCAAGGACAGGGCGACACTGAAGCTTTCTTT
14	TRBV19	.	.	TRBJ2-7	CASSNQGASYEQYF	TGTGCCAGTAGTAATCAAGGGGCCTCCTACGAGCAGTACTTC
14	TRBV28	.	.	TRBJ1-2	CASSLLSGNYGYTF	TGTGCCAGCAGTTTACTGTCGGGGAACTATGGCTACACCTTC
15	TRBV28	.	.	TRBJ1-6	CASRSLGGADSPLHF	TGTGCCAGCAGGTCTCTTGGTGGGGCAGATTCACCCCTCCACTTT
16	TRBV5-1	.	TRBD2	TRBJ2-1	CASSLIGGRTYNEQFF	TGCGCCAGCAGCTTGATCGGCGGGAGAACCTACAATGAGCAGTTCTTC
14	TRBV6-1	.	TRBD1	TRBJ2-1	CASSEPGTGNEQFF	TGTGCCAGCAGTGAACCCGGGACAGGGAATGAGCAGTTCTTC
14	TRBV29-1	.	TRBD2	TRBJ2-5	CSVYPSGVMETQYF	TGCAGCGTATACCCCAGCGGGGTTATGGAGACCCAGTACTTC
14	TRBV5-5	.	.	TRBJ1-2	CASSLGGPNYGYTF	TGTGCCAGCAGCTTGGGGGGCCCCAACTATGGCTACACCTTC
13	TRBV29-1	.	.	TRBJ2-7	CSVEVAAGYEQYF	TGCAGCGTTGAGGTGGCAGCGGGCTACGAGCAGTACTTC
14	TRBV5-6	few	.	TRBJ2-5	CASSSGLHGETQYF	TGTGCCAGCAGCTCGGGACTCCATGGGGAGACCCAGTACTTC
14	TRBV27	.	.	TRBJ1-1	CASGWGGTAGGAFF	TGTGCCAGCGGATGGGGAGGGACGGCCGGAGGAGCTTTCTTT
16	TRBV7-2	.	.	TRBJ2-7	CASSSFRQGSSYEQYF	TGTGCCAGCAGCTCTTTCCGCCAGGGGAGCTCCTACGAGCAGTACTTC
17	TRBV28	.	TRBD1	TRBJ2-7	CASSLSGGQGPLREQYF	TGTGCCAGCAGTTTATCCGGCGGACAGGGCCCTTTAAGGGAGCAGTACTTC
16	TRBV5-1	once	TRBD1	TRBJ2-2	CASSLEGTGYTGELFF	TGCGCCAGCAGCCTGGAGGGGACAGGCTACACCGGGGAGCTGTTTTTT
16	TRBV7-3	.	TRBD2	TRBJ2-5	CASSLESGGSQETQYF	TGTGCCAGCAGCTTAGAGAGCGGGGGGTCCCAAGAGACCCAGTACTTC
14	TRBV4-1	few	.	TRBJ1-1	CASSQDGRGAEAFF	TGCGCCAGCAGCCAAGATGGTAGGGGGGCTGAAGCTTTCTTT